These 14 T cell receptor beta chains were sequenced from one sample in a study of T cell repertoires in cytomegalovirus infection (dated by TCRdb to the late 2010s). The sequencer listed for this sample is Illumina HiSeq 1500. TCRdb reran the public reads through fastp at Q25 and MiXCR, keeping productive beta chains. Each record represents a unique CDR3 protein, reported with the most common genes and DNA among its rows. The sample data list about 180,000 distinct CDR3 sequences, and about an eighth of these were observed just once. The leading ten clones occupy about a quarter of the sample. Source material: PBMCs. These receptors all stem from a human donor in good health (CMV status not recorded). Some clones in this sample may be carry-over from other donors' samples.

In its sample, this clonotype was seen a few times. This chain connects TRBV6-5 to TRBJ2-6; 11 bases align to TRBD2. The CDR3 extends over 18 amino acids. V shed 4 bases, J shed 1 base, and the junction held 6 bases outside the gene matches. Germline V gene lookup returns CDR1 MNHEY and CDR2 SVGAGI. The CDR3 DNA reads TGTGCCAGCAGTTTCTTTAGCGGGGGGGCTTCTGGGGCCAACGTCCTGACTTTC. Translated, it gives CASSFFSGGASGANVLTF.

This clonotype was counted at least ten times. The chain combines TRBV6-1 with TRBJ2-3; 7 bases are shared with TRBD1. The germline V gene encodes CDR1 MNHNS and CDR2 SASEGT. The CDR3 spans 17 residues. V shed 5 bases and J 1 base; nucleotides not matched to a gene: 12. The CDR3 nucleotides read TGTGCCAGCAGTAAGGAAAGAAGGCAGGGGGGCACAGATACGCAGTATTTT. It specifies CASSKERRQGGTDTQYF.

This clonotype was seen more than once but under ten times. The chain joins TRBV28 to TRBJ1-2; D gene unclear. V gave up 10 bases and J gave up 8 bases, with 17 bases separating them. The CDR3 consists of 12 residues. The germline V gene encodes CDR1 MDHEN and CDR2 SYDVKM. The CDR3, as DNA: TGTGCCACTACATTGGCTCGCACGGGCTACACCTTC. Protein product: CATTLARTGYTF.

This clonotype was found many times. The chain's CDR3 is CASSLTSGRANEQFF. Here the CDR3 DNA reads TGTGCCAGCAGTCTTACTAGCGGGAGGGCCAATGAGCAGTTCTTC. The V and J genes are TRBV7-2 and TRBJ2-1; 13 bases agree with TRBD2. This CDR3 region has 15 residues. CDR1 is SGHTA and CDR2 is FQGNSA in the germline V gene. The trim removed 6 bases at V and 6 bases at J, leaving 5 bases unmatched.

This clonotype has at least ten counts. This chain links TRBV27 with TRBJ2-5, with no clear D. The CDR3 contains 13 residues. V was clipped by 5 bases and J by 5 bases, with 12 bases between them. Germline CDR1 is MNHEY and CDR2 is SMNVEV (reference sequence). As DNA, the CDR3 is TGTGCCAGCAGTGGCGTCTTCTGGGAGACCCAGTACTTC. It is translated as CASSGVFWETQYF.

This clonotype has at least ten counts. The J gene is TRBJ1-1, the V gene TRBV7-2; TRBD1 matches at 7 bases. CDR3 size: 14 residues. The germline V gene encodes CDR1 SGHTA and CDR2 FQGNSA. The junction had 4 bases not matched to a gene; V was cut back by 1 base and J by 5 bases. The CDR3 DNA reads as TGTGCCAGCAGCTTAGACAGGGGAGGGACTGAAGCTTTCTTT. As protein: CASSLDRGGTEAFF.

This clonotype has at least ten counts. The V and J genes are TRBV7-8 and TRBJ2-7; D is undetermined. Germline V lookup: CDR1 SGHVS, CDR2 FQNEAQ. The CDR3 loop spans 12 amino acids. Between the trimmed V and J ends, which lost 1 base and 6 bases, there was a span of 7 bases. The CDR3, as DNA: TGTGCCAGCAGCTTAGTTTACTCCGAGCAGTACTTC. It codes for CASSLVYSEQYF. The entire variable domain, with the rest obtained from reference TRBV7-8 and TRBJ2-7, is as follows: GAGVSQSPRYKVAKRGQDVALRCDPISGHVSLFWYQQALGQGPEFLTYFQNEAQLDKSGLPSDRFFAERPEGSVSTLKIQRTQQEDSAVYLCASSLVYSEQYFGPGTRLTVT.

This clonotype has a handful of counts. CDR3 loop: CSVYLGRGSGANVLTF. DNA of the CDR3: TGCAGCGTCTACCTGGGACGCGGCTCTGGGGCCAACGTCCTGACTTTC. V and J are TRBV29-1 and TRBJ2-6; D is perhaps TRBD1 or TRBD2 (5 bases each). V was cut by 6 bases and J by 0 bases, with 15 bases left in between. The CDR3 consists of 16 residues. CDR1 is SQVTM, CDR2 ANQGSEA, per germline.

This clonotype has just a few counts. J is TRBJ2-7 and V is TRBV4-1; 8 bases line up with TRBD1. V lost 0 bases and J lost 2; bases outside the gene matches: 3. The CDR3 is 15 residues long. Looked up from germline, CDR1 is MGHRA and CDR2 is YSYEKL. CDR3 in DNA: TGCGCCAGCAGCCAAGAGGACAGGGCAACCTACGAGCAGTACTTC. It is translated as CASSQEDRATYEQYF.

This clonotype was counted many times. This chain connects TRBV6-2 or TRBV6-3 to TRBJ1-5; TRBD1 might be the D (5 bases). V gave up 7 bases and J gave up 5 bases, with 12 bases separating them. This CDR3 comprises 13 residues. Germline V CDR1 and CDR2: MNHEY, SVGEGT. CDR3 in amino acids: CASNPTDHQPQHF. In DNA, the CDR3 is TGTGCCAGCAACCCGACAGACCATCAGCCCCAGCATTTT.

The genes are TRBV11-2 and TRBJ1-2; D remains ambiguous. There are 12 residues in the CDR3. Deletions cut 5 bases from V and 7 bases from J, with 11 bases between. Germline CDR1 is SGHAT and CDR2 is FQNNGV. The CDR3, as DNA: TGTGCCAGCAGCCGCCAGTTGGTTGGCTACACCTTC. It yields the protein CASSRQLVGYTF.

This clonotype was counted many times. The J gene is TRBJ2-2, the V gene TRBV7-9, with 8 nucleotides matching TRBD2. Germline CDR1 is SEHNR and CDR2 is FQNEAQ (reference sequence). There are 17 residues in the CDR3. The trim removed 5 bases at V and 1 base at J, leaving 9 bases unmatched. The CDR3 spells CASSGRPSGRNTGELFF. The CDR3 DNA follows: TGTGCCAGCAGCGGACGACCCAGCGGGAGGAACACCGGGGAGCTGTTTTTT.

The chain couples TRBV6-2 or TRBV6-3 to TRBJ2-5; D is uncertain. This CDR3 is built from 15 residues. Germline loops: CDR1 MNHEY, CDR2 SVGEGT. Trimming cost V 5 bases and J 1 base, with 14 bases left between them. CDR3 DNA: TGTGCCAGCAGTAGCATCGACTCGATCCAAGAGACCCAGTACTTC. Its translation: CASSSIDSIQETQYF.

This clonotype came up many times. V usage is TRBV29-1 and J usage is TRBJ1-1, with a possible D match to TRBD1 (6 bases). The germline CDR1 and CDR2 sequences are SQVTM and ANQGSEA. Trimming left V 2 bases short and J 3 bases short, with 10 bases between. There are 13 residues in the CDR3. The CDR3 region is CSVERRGDTEAFF. The CDR3 nucleotides are TGCAGCGTTGAACGCAGGGGTGACACTGAAGCTTTCTTT.